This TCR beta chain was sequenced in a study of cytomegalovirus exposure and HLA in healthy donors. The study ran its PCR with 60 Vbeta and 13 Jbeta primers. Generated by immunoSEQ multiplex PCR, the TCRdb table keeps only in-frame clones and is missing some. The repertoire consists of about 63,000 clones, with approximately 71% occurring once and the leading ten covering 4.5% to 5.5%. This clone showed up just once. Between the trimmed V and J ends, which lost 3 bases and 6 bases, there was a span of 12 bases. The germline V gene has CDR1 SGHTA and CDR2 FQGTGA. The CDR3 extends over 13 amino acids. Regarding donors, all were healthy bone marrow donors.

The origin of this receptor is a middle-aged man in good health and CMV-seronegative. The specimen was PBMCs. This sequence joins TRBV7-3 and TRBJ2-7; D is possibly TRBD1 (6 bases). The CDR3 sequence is CASSLDSWGEQYF. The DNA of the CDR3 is TGTGCCAGCAGCTTGGACAGTTGGGGCGAGCAGTACTTC.